A single sample gave rise to the 27 T cell receptor beta chains below, sequenced in a study of shared clonotypes between healthy human individuals. Repertoires were generated with immunoSEQ multiplex PCR, while TCRdb's copy carries only in-frame clones and drops some. The repertoire holds approximately 2,200,000 clones, with around 93% as singletons. Terminally differentiated effector memory CD45RA+ cells were left out of the naive CD8 fraction, which was CD45RO-negative and positively selected for CCR7. The specimen was naive CD8+ T cells from PBMCs. The receptors stem from a man aged 18 to 29 in good health. Some clones in this sample may be carry-over from other donors' samples.

This chain joins TRBV30 and TRBJ1-1; D unclear. The V end was cut by 0 bases, the J end by 4 bases, with 9 bases between. This CDR3 region has 13 residues. CDR1 is GTSNPN, CDR2 SVGIG, per germline (reference sequence). The DNA of the CDR3 is TGTGCCTGGAGTGTATTTGGGTCCACTGAAGCTTTCTTT. It yields the protein CAWSVFGSTEAFF. Looking up the rest from reference TRBV30 and TRBJ1-1 gives the full variable domain: SQTIHQWPATLVQPVGSPLSLECTVEGTSNPNLYWYRQAAGRGLQLLFYSVGIGQISSEVPQNLSASRPQDRQFILSSKKLLLSDSGFYLCAWSVFGSTEAFFGQGTRLTVV.

This clone was picked up a small number of times. The chain employs TRBV7-8 and TRBJ2-3; D ambiguous. The CDR3 has 10 residues. V lost 2 bases and J 11 bases, leaving 5 bases between the germline ends. The germline gives CDR1 SGHVS, CDR2 FQNEAQ. CDR3 amino acids: CASSLSVQYF. As DNA, the CDR3 is TGTGCCAGCAGCTTAAGTGTGCAGTATTTT.

The chain has TRBV5-4 and TRBJ1-1, with 8 nucleotides matching TRBD1. The CDR3 has 17 residues. The V and J ends lost 3 bases and 0 bases, in that order; junction bases with no gene match: 10. Germline V gene lookup returns CDR1 SGHNT and CDR2 YYREEE (reference sequence). CDR3 sequence (DNA): TGTGCCAGCAGCTCAGGGGGCTCCTGGTTCGTGAACACTGAAGCTTTCTTT. The encoded protein is CASSSGGSWFVNTEAFF.

CDR3 amino acids: CASSFPKQGANSYEQYF. DNA of the CDR3: TGTGCCAGCAGTTTTCCGAAACAGGGGGCCAACTCCTACGAGCAGTACTTC. This chain joins TRBV28 and TRBJ2-7; TRBD1 aligns across 9 bases. Germline lookup yields CDR1 MDHEN and CDR2 SYDVKM. The CDR3 has 17 amino acids. V shed 3 bases and J 0 bases; nucleotides not matched to a gene: 9.

V gene TRBV19 combines with J gene TRBJ2-7, with D perhaps TRBD1 (5 bases). This CDR3 contains 15 residues. Trimming pared 9 bases from V and 3 bases from J, leaving 21 bases between. Germline V CDR1 and CDR2: LNHDA, SQIVND (reference sequence). CDR3 in amino acids: CASQGANTNNYEQYF. In nucleotides, the CDR3 is TGTGCCAGCCAAGGGGCCAATACGAATAACTACGAGCAGTACTTC.

The V and J genes are TRBV2 and TRBJ2-4; D unclear. The V end was cut by 3 bases, the J end by 2 bases, with 14 bases between. This CDR3 region has 16 residues. Per germline, CDR1 SNHLY and CDR2 FYNNEI. CDR3 nucleotide sequence: TGTGCCAGCAGTGATATTCTCGGAGTGTCCAAAAACATTCAGTACTTC. Translation gives CASSDILGVSKNIQYF.

The chain recombines TRBV9 with TRBJ2-1, with 9 positions matching TRBD1. Germline CDR1 SGDLS, CDR2 YYNGEE. V lost 3 bases, J lost 7 bases, and 5 bases stayed unmatched. This CDR3 comprises 14 residues. The chain's CDR3 is CASSAGDRANEQFF. In DNA, the CDR3 is TGTGCCAGCAGCGCCGGGGACAGGGCTAATGAGCAGTTCTTC.

This clone was counted a single time. The chain is built from TRBV30 and TRBJ2-7; no definite D call. The CDR3 runs 13 residues. V gave up 3 bases and J gave up 2 bases, with 11 bases separating them. Germline V gives CDR1 GTSNPN, CDR2 SVGIG (reference sequence). The CDR3 reads CAWSLVGPYEQYF. CDR3 sequence (DNA): TGTGCCTGGAGCCTGGTTGGTCCCTACGAGCAGTACTTC.

This chain uses TRBV5-6 with TRBJ2-7, with a weak D call TRBD1 (6 bases). With 2 bases removed from V and 1 base from J, the gap between germline ends came to 16 bases. The CDR3 is 16 amino acids. The germline V gene has CDR1 SGHDT and CDR2 YYEEEE. The CDR3 nucleotides read TGTGCCAGCAGCTTAACAGGGCGGAGTTGGTCCTACGAGCAGTACTTC. The encoded protein is CASSLTGRSWSYEQYF.

The chain carries TRBV6-5 and TRBJ1-6; the D is unclear. The CDR3 sequence is 13 residues long. Per germline, CDR1 MNHEY and CDR2 SVGAGI. V dropped 8 bases and J dropped 7 bases, with 12 bases sitting between them. The DNA of the CDR3 is TGTGCCAGCCGGCTTTCAGCCAATTCACCCCTCCACTTT. Encoded protein: CASRLSANSPLHF.

A word on this clone: With a much larger clone just one base away, this may be a read error. The chain links TRBV15 to TRBJ1-2, with 7 bases matching TRBD1. Trimming removed 4 bases from V and 6 bases from J; junction bases left unmatched: 8. Germline V gene lookup returns CDR1 LNHNV and CDR2 YYDKDF (reference sequence). The CDR3 is made up of 14 amino acids. This CDR3 is CATSTGGADHGYTF. Here the CDR3 DNA reads TGTGCCACCAGCACAGGGGGGGCGGACCATGGCTACACCTTC.

The chain recombines TRBV4-3 with TRBJ2-5; D is possibly TRBD2 (5 bases). The CDR3 sequence is 14 residues long. Trimming left V 0 bases short and J 3 bases short, with 8 bases between. The germline V gene has CDR1 LGHNA and CDR2 YSLEER. Here the CDR3 DNA reads TGCGCCAGCAGCCAAGATTTGAGGGAAGAGACCCAGTACTTC. Its protein is CASSQDLREETQYF.

This chain connects TRBV9 to TRBJ2-1, with 11 bases identical to TRBD2. The germline CDR1 and CDR2 sequences are SGDLS and YYNGEE. V shed 3 bases and J 2 bases; nucleotides not matched to a gene: 4. This CDR3 has 16 residues. The CDR3 bases are TGTGCCAGCAGCGCCCCGGGACTAGCGGCCTACAATGAGCAGTTCTTC. Translation: CASSAPGLAAYNEQFF. Together with reference TRBV9 and TRBJ2-1, the CDR3 gives the full variable domain: DSGVTQTPKHLITATGQRVTLRCSPRSGDLSVYWYQQSLDQGLQFLIQYYNGEERAKGNILERFSAQQFPDLHSELNLSSLELGDSALYFCASSAPGLAAYNEQFFGPGTRLTVL.

The chain links TRBV28 to TRBJ2-1, with D perhaps being TRBD1 or TRBD2 (5 bases each). From germline, CDR1 is MDHEN and CDR2 SYDVKM. The V end lost 5 bases, the J end lost 3 bases, and 17 bases lay between the germline ends. CDR3 length equals 16 residues. CDR3 loop: CASSQTGTPDYNEQFF. Here the CDR3 DNA reads TGTGCCAGCAGTCAAACCGGGACCCCGGACTACAATGAGCAGTTCTTC.

The table lists this clone with a count of one. This chain connects TRBV27 to TRBJ1-5; TRBD1 matches 8 bases. Germline trimming cut 5 bases from V and 6 bases from J; bases unmatched to any gene: 12. Germline V gene data show CDR1 as MNHEY and CDR2 as SMNVEV (reference sequence). The CDR3 runs to 16 residues. The CDR3 coding sequence is TGTGCCAGCAGTCCGAGGACAGGGTATGGAGGTCAGCCCCAGCATTTT. The encoded protein is CASSPRTGYGGQPQHF.

This clone appeared a single time. The chain employs TRBV5-5 and TRBJ1-2, with D unclear. The CDR3 has 18 amino acids. Germline values: CDR1 SGHKS, CDR2 YYEKEE (reference sequence). Trimming removed 1 base at V and 6 bases at J, with 25 bases between. CDR3 amino acids: CASSLNLQDANRFDGYTF. The CDR3 bases are TGTGCCAGCAGCTTGAATTTGCAGGACGCCAATAGATTTGATGGCTACACCTTC.

The rearrangement links TRBV7-6 to TRBJ2-7; no clear D. The CDR3 runs to 16 residues. V gave up 5 bases and J gave up 1 base, with 18 bases separating them. Germline V gene lookup returns CDR1 SGHVS and CDR2 FNYEAQ. The CDR3 region has the DNA TGTGCCAGCAGCCCCGGGTACAAATTCGGTTCCTACGAGCAGTACTTC. This encodes CASSPGYKFGSYEQYF.

The chain uses TRBV5-6 and TRBJ1-3; TRBD1 is a possible D gene (5 bases). The CDR3 has 16 amino acids. With 0 bases removed from V and 2 bases from J, the gap between germline ends came to 12 bases. Germline CDR1 and CDR2: SGHDT and YYEEEE. CDR3 bases: TGTGCCAGCAGCTTGGCCAGTCAGGGCCCTGGAAACACCATATATTTT. Protein: CASSLASQGPGNTIYF.

CDR3: CASSAGQGTEQFF. The CDR3 bases are TGTGCCAGCAGCGCGGGACAGGGGACTGAGCAGTTCTTC. The chain joins TRBV9 to TRBJ2-1; the match to TRBD1 covers 10 bases. This CDR3 has 13 amino acids. The junction had 3 bases not matched to a gene; V was cut back by 3 bases and J by 9 bases. CDR1 SGDLS and CDR2 YYNGEE come from the germline V gene.

About this clone itself: Other DNA sequences from this sample encode an identical CDR3 as well. J is TRBJ2-7 and V is TRBV7-8; D is tentatively TRBD1 or TRBD2 (5 bases each). Trimming removed 4 bases from V and 5 bases from J, with 24 bases in between. CDR1 SGHVS and CDR2 FQNEAQ come from the germline V gene. This CDR3 is 17 amino acids long. The CDR3 DNA reads TGTGCCAGCAGCTATTCCCCCGACCGGGACGACCAGCACGAGCAGTACTTC. Translated, it gives CASSYSPDRDDQHEQYF.

About this clone itself: In the same sample, other DNA sequences code for this CDR3. The chain has TRBV7-3 and TRBJ2-1, with 7 bases fitting TRBD2. The CDR3 runs to 15 residues. The V and J ends lost 0 bases and 6 bases, in that order; junction bases with no gene match: 5. Germline V lookup: CDR1 SGHTA, CDR2 FQGTGA. The CDR3 loop reads CASSLTAGAGNEQFF. The CDR3, as DNA: TGTGCCAGCAGCTTAACGGCGGGAGCAGGCAATGAGCAGTTCTTC.

This rearrangement joins TRBV30 to TRBJ1-5; 10 nucleotides agree with TRBD1. Looked up from germline, CDR1 is GTSNPN and CDR2 is SVGIG (reference sequence). This CDR3 is built from 16 residues. With 1 base clipped from V and 8 bases from J, the junction kept 11 bases outside the gene matches. The CDR3 protein is CAWSGGPTGGIEPQHF. CDR3 sequence (DNA): TGTGCCTGGAGTGGGGGCCCGACAGGGGGCATAGAGCCCCAGCATTTT.

The rearrangement uses TRBV5-6 and TRBJ2-5; weak D call: TRBD1 (6 bases). The germline gives CDR1 SGHDT, CDR2 YYEEEE. Trimming left V 2 bases short and J 7 bases short, with 27 bases between. The CDR3 has 18 amino acids. The CDR3 region is CASSFSPSWTASNGTQYF. The CDR3 bases are TGTGCCAGCAGCTTTTCACCGAGCTGGACAGCCTCCAATGGGACCCAGTACTTC.

The sample holds a few counts of this clone. The same CDR3 can be traced to other DNA sequences in this sample. The chain employs TRBV19 and TRBJ1-1; weak D call: TRBD1 (5 bases). Germline V gene lookup returns CDR1 LNHDA and CDR2 SQIVND (reference sequence). This CDR3 is 15 amino acids long. The ends were cut back, 1 base at V and 1 base at J, with 10 bases in the middle. CDR3 loop: CASSIGRTPNTEAFF. The CDR3 nucleotides are TGTGCCAGTAGTATAGGGCGGACACCGAACACTGAAGCTTTCTTT. Full variable domain (missing parts from reference TRBV19 and TRBJ1-1): DGGITQSPKYLFRKEGQNVTLSCEQNLNHDAMYWYRQDPGQGLRLIYYSQIVNDFQKGDIAEGYSVSREKKESFPLTVTSAQKNPTAFYLCASSIGRTPNTEAFFGQGTRLTVV.

The gene calls are TRBV7-9 and TRBJ1-5; TRBD1 matches 7 bases. The CDR3 spans 15 residues. The germline V gene has CDR1 SEHNR and CDR2 FQNEAQ (reference sequence). Unmatched junction bases numbered 4, after V lost 5 bases and J lost 0 bases. CDR3 in DNA: TGTGCCAGCAGCCCACAGGGGTTTAGCAATCAGCCCCAGCATTTT. Translated, it gives CASSPQGFSNQPQHF.

This chain connects TRBV5-1 to TRBJ1-1; tentatively, D is TRBD1 (5 bases). This CDR3 region has 13 residues. CDR1 is SGHRS and CDR2 is YFSETQ in the germline V gene. The V end was cut by 6 bases, the J end by 1 base, with 10 bases between. The CDR3 region is CASTTGGNTEAFF. DNA of the CDR3: TGCGCCAGCACTACGGGGGGGAACACTGAAGCTTTCTTT.

The chain combines TRBV7-9 with TRBJ2-7; no clear D. CDR3 length: 15 amino acids. V was pared by 5 bases and J by 0 bases, with 14 bases between. Germline V CDR1 and CDR2: SEHNR, FQNEAQ (reference sequence). The DNA of the CDR3 is TGTGCCAGCAGCCCCCCTTCTCCGGGCTCCTACGAGCAGTACTTC. This gives the protein CASSPPSPGSYEQYF.